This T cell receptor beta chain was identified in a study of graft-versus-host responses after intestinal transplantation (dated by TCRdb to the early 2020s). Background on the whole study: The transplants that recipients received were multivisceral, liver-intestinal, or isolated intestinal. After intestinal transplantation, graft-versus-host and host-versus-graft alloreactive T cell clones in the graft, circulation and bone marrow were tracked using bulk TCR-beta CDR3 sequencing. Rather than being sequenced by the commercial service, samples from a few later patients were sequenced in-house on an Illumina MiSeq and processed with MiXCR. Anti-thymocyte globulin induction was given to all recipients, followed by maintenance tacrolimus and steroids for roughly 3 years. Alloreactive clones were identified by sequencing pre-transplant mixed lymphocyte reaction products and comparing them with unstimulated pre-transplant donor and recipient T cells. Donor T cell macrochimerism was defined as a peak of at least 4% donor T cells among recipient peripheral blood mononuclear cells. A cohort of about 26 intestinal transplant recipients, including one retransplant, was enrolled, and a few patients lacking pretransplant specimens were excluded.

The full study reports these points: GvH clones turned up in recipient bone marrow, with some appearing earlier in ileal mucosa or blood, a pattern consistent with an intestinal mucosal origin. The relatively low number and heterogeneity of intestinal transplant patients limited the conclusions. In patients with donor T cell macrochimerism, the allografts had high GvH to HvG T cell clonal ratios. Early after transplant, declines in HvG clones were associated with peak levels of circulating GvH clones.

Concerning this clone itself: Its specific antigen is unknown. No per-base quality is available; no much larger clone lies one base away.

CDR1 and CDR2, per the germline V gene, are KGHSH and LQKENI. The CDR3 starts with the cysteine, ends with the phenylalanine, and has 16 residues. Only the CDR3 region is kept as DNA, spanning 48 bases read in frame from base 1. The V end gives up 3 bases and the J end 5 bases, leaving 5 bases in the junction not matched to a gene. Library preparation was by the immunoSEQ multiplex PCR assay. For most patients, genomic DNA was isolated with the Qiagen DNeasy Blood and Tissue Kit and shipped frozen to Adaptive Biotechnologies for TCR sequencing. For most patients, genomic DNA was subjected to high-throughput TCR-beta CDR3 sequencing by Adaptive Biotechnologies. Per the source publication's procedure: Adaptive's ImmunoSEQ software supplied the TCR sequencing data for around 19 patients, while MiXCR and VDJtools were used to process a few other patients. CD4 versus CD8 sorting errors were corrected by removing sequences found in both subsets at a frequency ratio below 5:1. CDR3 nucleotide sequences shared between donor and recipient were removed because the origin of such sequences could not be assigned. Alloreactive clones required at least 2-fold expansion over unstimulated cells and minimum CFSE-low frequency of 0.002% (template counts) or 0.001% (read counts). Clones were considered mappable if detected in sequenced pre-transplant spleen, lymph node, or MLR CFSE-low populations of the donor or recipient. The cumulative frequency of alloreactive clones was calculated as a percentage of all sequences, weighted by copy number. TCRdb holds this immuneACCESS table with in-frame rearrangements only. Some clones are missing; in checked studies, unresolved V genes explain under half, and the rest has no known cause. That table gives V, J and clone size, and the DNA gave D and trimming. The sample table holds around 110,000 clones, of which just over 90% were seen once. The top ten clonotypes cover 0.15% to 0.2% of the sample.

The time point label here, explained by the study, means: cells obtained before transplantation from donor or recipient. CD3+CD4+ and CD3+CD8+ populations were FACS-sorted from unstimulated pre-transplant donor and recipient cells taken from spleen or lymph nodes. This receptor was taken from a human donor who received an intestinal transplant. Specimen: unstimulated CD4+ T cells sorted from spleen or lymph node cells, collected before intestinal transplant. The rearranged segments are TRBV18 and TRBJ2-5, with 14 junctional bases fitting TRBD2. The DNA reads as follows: TGTGCCAGCTCACCGGGGACTAGCGGGAGTGTGGAGACCCAGTACTTC. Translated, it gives CASSPGTSGSVETQYF.